The rows below give T cell receptor beta chains drawn from one sample of a study of CD8+ T cells in alopecia areata. Produced via immunoSEQ multiplex PCR; TCRdb's table is partial and in-frame only. The table records about 210,000 clones, more than 45% of them present only once. The specimen comprised CD4+ T cells sorted from blood, sampled at week 4, from a patient treated with tofacitinib. Source of these receptors: a human donor with alopecia areata. Both conserved end residues are part of each CDR3. D genes are given only for firm matches. For some rows the clone size is stated as once, few or many, or as a class when expanded; others skip it.

>TRBJ1-1|-|TRBV29-1|-
TGCAGCGCCCGACTGGAGAGTGAAGCTTTCTTT
CSARLESEAFF
>TRBJ1-1|-|TRBV30|-
TGTGCCTGGAGTGGTGTGAACACTGAAGCTTTCTTT
CAWSGVNTEAFF
>TRBJ2-1|few|TRBV20-1|TRBD2
TGCAGTGCTTCGAGCGGGGATGAGCAGTTCTTC
CSASSGDEQFF
>TRBJ2-3|few|TRBV11-2|-
TGTGCCAGCAGCTTAGAAGGGTCGGGAGTTTCGCAGTATTTT
CASSLEGSGVSQYF
>TRBJ1-2|once|TRBV2|-
TGTGCCAGCAGTGACCCAGGCGGCAGCAACTATGGCTACACCTTC
CASSDPGGSNYGYTF
>TRBJ1-1|-|TRBV5-6|TRBD1
TGTGCCAGCAGCTTAAGACAGGGGTTTCCCCTGAACACTGAAGCTTTCTTT
CASSLRQGFPLNTEAFF
>TRBJ1-3|-|TRBV30|-
TGTGCCTGGCAGGAGGGGACCCACTCTGGAAACACCATATATTTT
CAWQEGTHSGNTIYF
>TRBJ1-1|once|TRBV29-1|-
TGCAGCGTTGCCAGGGTCACTGAAGCTTTCTTT
CSVARVTEAFF
>TRBJ1-2|-|TRBV6-5|TRBD1
TGTGCCAGCAGGGGGACAGCCTATGGCTACACCTTC
CASRGTAYGYTF
>TRBJ1-5|-|TRBV19|-
TGTGCCAGTAGTATAACGGACAGAGTTCATCAGCCCCAGCATTTT
CASSITDRVHQPQHF
>TRBJ1-1|-|TRBV5-4|-
TGTGCCAGCAGCTTGGGAGGAGATGATACTGAAGCTTTCTTT
CASSLGGDDTEAFF
>TRBJ2-6|-|TRBV11-1|-
TGTGCCAGCAGCACACGTGATGATTACGTCCTGACTTTC
CASSTRDDYVLTF
>TRBJ2-7|few|TRBV5-6|-
TGTGCCAGCAGCTTTGGCTTTGTAGCGACCTACGAGCAGTACTTC
CASSFGFVATYEQYF
>TRBJ1-1|-|TRBV7-2|-
TGTGCCAGCAGCCTTATCGAGGGGGGTGAAGCTTTCTTT
CASSLIEGGEAFF
>TRBJ2-7|few|TRBV10-3|-
TGTGCCATCACAGATGTAGAACCCTACGAGCAGTACTTC
CAITDVEPYEQYF
>TRBJ2-2|-|TRBV4-3|-
TGCGCCAGCAGCGATTTGGAGGGGGGGGAGCTGTTTTTT
CASSDLEGGELFF
>TRBJ1-1|-|TRBV5-6|-
TGTGCCAGCACCTGGAGTAGGGGAGAAGCTTTCTTT
CASTWSRGEAFF
>TRBJ2-2|-|TRBV7-2|-
TGTGCCAGCAGCTTAGGTCAACTGCTAGGAATCGGGGAGCTGTTTTTT
CASSLGQLLGIGELFF
>TRBJ2-1|-|TRBV5-1|-
TGCGCCAGCAGCTTGGCGGCCGGAGGGGATGAGCAGTTCTTC
CASSLAAGGDEQFF
>TRBJ2-7|few|TRBV10-3|-
TGTGCCACCCAAGGGGGATACGAGCAGTACTTC
CATQGGYEQYF
>TRBJ1-6|once|TRBV13|-
TGTGCCAGCAGCTTATTCGATTCACCCCTCCACTTT
CASSLFDSPLHF
>TRBJ1-2|-|TRBV30|-
TGTGCCTGGACTCTCGGGCCGGCGGGCTATGGCTACACCTTC
CAWTLGPAGYGYTF
>TRBJ1-2|once|TRBV18|-
TGTGCCAGCTCACCCCCAGGGGATAACTATGGCTACACCTTC
CASSPPGDNYGYTF
>TRBJ2-5|-|TRBV5-6|-
TGTGCCAGCAGCGACCAGAAAGAGACCCAGTACTTC
CASSDQKETQYF
>TRBJ2-1|-|TRBV30|-
TGTGCCTGGAGTTGGTCCGACAATGAGCAGTTCTTC
CAWSWSDNEQFF
>TRBJ2-3|-|TRBV5-6|-
TGTGCCAGCAGCGCCGGGACTTCGAGGGATTTT
CASSAGTSRDF
>TRBJ1-1|-|TRBV7-2|TRBD1
TGTGCCAGCAGCTACCAACCGACAGGGGCGACTGAAGCTTTCTTT
CASSYQPTGATEAFF
>TRBJ2-1|-|TRBV7-2|TRBD2
TGTGCCAGCAGCTTAGTCGGGGGGGCCACTCCTAACAATGAGCAGTTCTTC
CASSLVGGATPNNEQFF
>TRBJ2-7|-|TRBV28|TRBD1
TGTGCCATTAGGAACCCGGGACAGCTCTACGAGCAGTACTTC
CAIRNPGQLYEQYF
>TRBJ1-4|-|TRBV7-2|TRBD1
TGTGCCAGCAGCCCGCTTGCGACAGGGGTGGGGAAACTGTTTTTT
CASSPLATGVGKLFF
>TRBJ2-3|-|TRBV29-1|-
TGCAGCGTTGAAGCCAGGCAAAGCACAGATACGCAGTATTTT
CSVEARQSTDTQYF
>TRBJ2-5|-|TRBV20-1|-
TGCAGTGGGGCCAGGGGAGAGACCCAGTACTTC
CSGARGETQYF
>TRBJ1-2|few|TRBV6-1|-
TGTGCCAGCAGTGCAGGGACTACTAACTATGGCTACACCTTC
CASSAGTTNYGYTF
>TRBJ2-7|-|TRBV20-1|-
TGCAGTGCGGCAGGAGTCTACGAGCAGTACTTC
CSAAGVYEQYF
>TRBJ2-3|-|TRBV15|-
TGTGCCACCAGCAGAGATCCAAAAGGCCCAGATACGCAGTATTTT
CATSRDPKGPDTQYF
>TRBJ1-6|-|TRBV11-2|-
TGTGCCAGCAGCTTAAAACCACTCGGAGGTACCTATAATTCACCCCTCCACTTT
CASSLKPLGGTYNSPLHF
>TRBJ2-7|many|TRBV11-2|-
TGTGCCAGCAGCTTCGGACAGAACGAGCAGTACTTC
CASSFGQNEQYF
>TRBJ2-7|-|TRBV30|-
TGTGCCTGGAGTACATGGTGGAGCTCCTACGAGCAGTACTTC
CAWSTWWSSYEQYF
>TRBJ1-5|once|TRBV6-6|TRBD1
TGTGCCAGCAGACCTGCCGGGACAGGGGCTCAGCCCCAGCATTTT
CASRPAGTGAQPQHF
>TRBJ2-4|-|TRBV6-5|-
TGTGCCAGCAGTTCCCTAAATAACGACGGCGTTCAGTACTTC
CASSSLNNDGVQYF
>TRBJ1-4|-|TRBV29-1|-
TGCAGCGTTGCACCTTACGGGGGCGGGAGTGAAAAACTGTTTTTT
CSVAPYGGGSEKLFF